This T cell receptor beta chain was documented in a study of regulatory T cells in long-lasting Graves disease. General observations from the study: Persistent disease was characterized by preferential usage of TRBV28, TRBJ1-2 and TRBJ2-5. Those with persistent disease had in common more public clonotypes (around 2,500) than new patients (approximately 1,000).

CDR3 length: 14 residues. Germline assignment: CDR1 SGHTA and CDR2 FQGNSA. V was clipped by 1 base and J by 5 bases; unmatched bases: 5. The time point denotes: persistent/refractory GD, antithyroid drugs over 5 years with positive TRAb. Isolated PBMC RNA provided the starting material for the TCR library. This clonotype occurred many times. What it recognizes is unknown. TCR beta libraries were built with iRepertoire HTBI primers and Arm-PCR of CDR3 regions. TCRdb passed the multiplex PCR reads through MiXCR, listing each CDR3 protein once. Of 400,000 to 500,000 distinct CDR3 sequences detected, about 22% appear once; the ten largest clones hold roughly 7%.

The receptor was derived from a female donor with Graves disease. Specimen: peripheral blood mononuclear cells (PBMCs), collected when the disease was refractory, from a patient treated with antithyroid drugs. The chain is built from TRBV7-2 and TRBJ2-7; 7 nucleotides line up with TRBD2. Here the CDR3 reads CASSLGGGLDEQYF. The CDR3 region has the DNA TGTGCCAGCAGCTTAGGGGGGGGTCTCGACGAGCAGTACTTC.